Reported below is one T cell receptor beta chain. Its specific antigen is unknown. Per-base qualities were not stored, and no clone one base away is much larger. Using the deep immunoSEQ assay, TCR CDR3 regions were amplified from genomic DNA by multiplex PCR. Genomic DNA extracted from each cell subset was distributed evenly over all wells of several immunoSEQ 96-well plates, and each plate served as one replicate. For sorted subsets, each replicate PCR was loaded with about 0.2 ug genomic DNA, equivalent to 30,000 or so T cell genomes. The purified libraries were quantified using a Qubit 3.0 fluorometer, sized with a Bioanalyzer 2100, and then quantified again using the KAPA Library Quantification kit. A separate single-read 150-cycle Illumina NextSeq 550 flow cell was used to sequence each immunoSEQ 96-well plate. As for the original processing: The immunoSEQ output contained only junctional sequences without quality scores, so filtering could not match that applied to full-length reads. Sequences were annotated with PyIR, a Python wrapper for IgBLAST v1.9, and V/J genes and CDR3 were assigned using IMGT germline references. Reads were removed for weak V/J assignments (E-value above 1e-6), missing CDR3, stop codons, out-of-frame junctions, or ambiguous translated residues. A V3J clonotype was defined by an identical inferred V gene, J gene, and CDR3 amino acid sequence. Percentage overlap between repertoires was computed as shared unique clonotypes divided by the size of the smaller repertoire. Richness of each repertoire was evaluated using RTK rarefaction, the Chao1 estimator, and Recon v2.1 estimates of unobserved clonotypes. OLGA was used to compute generation probabilities for all TCRbeta clonotypes that the gDNA method yielded from four donors. Held by TCRdb, this immuneACCESS table contains in-frame sequences only and omits some clones. Under half of the omission traces to an unresolved V gene where checked; the cause of the rest is unknown. The D gene and trimming were derived from the DNA, and the V and J assignments and clone size from that table. This sample gives about 1.4 million clones in total; around 95% of them show up just once. 0.95% to 1.5% of the sample goes to the ten largest clones.

This entry comes from a study of shared clonotypes between healthy human individuals (dated by TCRdb to about 2020). For the wider study: The cohort comprised a couple of women and a few men aged 18 to 49 years. For each donor, CD4 naive and CD4 memory were each run on three plates, CD8 naive on two plates, and CD8 memory on one plate. The study deeply sequenced blood TCR repertoires of roughly five healthy adults to estimate repertoire size and the extent of clonotype sharing between individuals. To increase sequencing depth and limit assay-specific biases, different laboratories used diverse techniques to prepare libraries and sequence TCR repertoires. Leukapheresis yielded between about 0.94 and 9 billion PBMCs per donor.

The donors were healthy, HIV-negative adults with no recently reported acute infections or vaccinations. Every donor was a Caucasian adult residing in Nashville, Tennessee, USA. Magnetic negative selection was used to enrich CD4+ T cells, after which naive cells were positively selected on CD45RA and the negative fraction became the memory subset. After blood collection by leukapheresis, PBMCs were isolated using Ficoll-Histopaque density gradient centrifugation and then cryopreserved in the vapor phase of liquid nitrogen. Purity and quantity of every magnetically sorted T cell population were checked by analytical flow cytometry. Each sorted fraction had its genomic DNA isolated and then quantified by UV absorbance on a Nanodrop 2000c. Trimming takes 2 bases off V and 5 bases off J; junction bases not matched to a gene: 5. Spanning cysteine to phenylalanine, the CDR3 consists of 14 amino acids. CDR3 DNA only is kept here, 42 bases in frame from base 1. The germline V gene yields MNHEY for CDR1 and SVGAGI for CDR2.

Study-wide conclusions, independent of this receptor: Because the study included a small number of donors, the genetic and exposure-history diversity represented was limited. Sharing across four donors was observed for 5% to 6.5% of naive CD4, less than 4% of naive CD8, over 2% of memory CD4, and approximately 0.41% of memory CD8 clonotypes. Pairwise subsampling led to the expectation that sequencing depth would affect the degree of clonotype sharing among donors. Rarefaction of sorted-subset datasets indicated incomplete sequencing despite the large sequencing depth. Estimated clonotype richness was generally larger for naive than for memory subsets. Compared with non-shared clonotypes, the clonotypes found in all four sorted-subset donors had higher generation probabilities. Only blood was sampled, and tissue TCR repertoires likely differ from those in blood.

The rearrangement joined TRBV6-5 to TRBJ1-2, and 7 junction bases match TRBD1. The sequencing input was naive CD4+ T cells sorted from blood. The cell subset or site label of this sample denotes: CD45RA+ positively selected. The TCR was taken from a man between 25 and 39 years old in good health. The sequenced DNA is TGTGCCAGCAGTTACGGGCAGGGGGTATATGGCTACACCTTC. Translation gives CASSYGQGVYGYTF.